The T cell receptor beta chain under discussion was sequenced for a study of CD8 T cells in ankylosing spondylitis. This clonotype was counted ten times or more. This CDR3 contains 15 residues. V lost 1 base and J 5 bases, leaving 12 bases between the germline ends. Germline-derived CDR1 and CDR2 are MNHNS and SASEGT. MiXCR, applied by TCRdb to the 5' RACE reads, yields one record per CDR3 protein. The profile shows 350,000 to 450,000 distinct CDR3 sequences, approximately 20% of them singletons. This chain uses TRBV6-1 with TRBJ2-1; D might be TRBD2 (5 bases). This sequence was found in a male donor with ankylosing spondylitis or in good health (not recorded which). Sequenced material: blood, either unsorted or a sorted T cell fraction (not recorded which). This chain's CDR3 is CASSEVGGLDNEQFF. DNA of the CDR3: TGTGCCAGCAGTGAAGTAGGAGGTCTGGACAATGAGCAGTTCTTC.